This T cell receptor beta chain is from a study of technical replicates of blood from several donors. Looked up from germline, CDR1 is MDHEN and CDR2 is SYDVKM. CDR3 length: 13 residues. Trimming cost V 9 bases and J 4 bases; bases outside gene matches: 5. This table comes from immunoSEQ multiplex PCR, and its TCRdb copy is limited to in-frame clones, with some not included. The data show under 70,000 clones, 92% seen once. The sequence was obtained from a human donor in good health. Sequencing was performed on T cells isolated from PBMCs. The gene calls are TRBV28 and TRBJ1-1, with 10 nucleotides matching TRBD1. The CDR3 here is CARADRGPTEAFF. The CDR3 nucleotides are TGTGCCAGGGCTGACAGGGGGCCCACTGAAGCTTTCTTT.